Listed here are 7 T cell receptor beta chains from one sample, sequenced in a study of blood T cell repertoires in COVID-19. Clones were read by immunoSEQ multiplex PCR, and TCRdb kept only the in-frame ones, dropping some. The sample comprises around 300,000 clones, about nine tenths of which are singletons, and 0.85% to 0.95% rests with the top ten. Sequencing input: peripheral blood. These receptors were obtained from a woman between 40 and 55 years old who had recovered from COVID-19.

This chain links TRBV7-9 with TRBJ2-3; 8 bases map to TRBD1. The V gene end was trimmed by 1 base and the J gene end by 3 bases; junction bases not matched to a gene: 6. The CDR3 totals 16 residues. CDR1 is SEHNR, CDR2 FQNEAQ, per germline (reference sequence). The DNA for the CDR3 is TGTGCCAGCAGCTTAGTTGTGGGACAGGCAACAGATACGCAGTATTTT. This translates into CASSLVVGQATDTQYF.

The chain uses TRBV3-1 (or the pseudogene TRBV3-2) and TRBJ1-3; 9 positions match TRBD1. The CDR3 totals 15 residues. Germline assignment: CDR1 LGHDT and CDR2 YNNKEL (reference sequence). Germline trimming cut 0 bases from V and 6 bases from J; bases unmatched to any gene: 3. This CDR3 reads CASSQDGDRVNTIYF. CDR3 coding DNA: TGTGCCAGCAGCCAAGATGGGGACAGGGTAAACACCATATATTTT.

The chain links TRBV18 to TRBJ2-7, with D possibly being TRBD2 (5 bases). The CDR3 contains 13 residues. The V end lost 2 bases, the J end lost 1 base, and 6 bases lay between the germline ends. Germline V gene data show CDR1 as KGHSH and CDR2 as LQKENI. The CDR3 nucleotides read TGTGCCAGCTCACCAGAGCGGTCCTACGAGCAGTACTTC. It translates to CASSPERSYEQYF.

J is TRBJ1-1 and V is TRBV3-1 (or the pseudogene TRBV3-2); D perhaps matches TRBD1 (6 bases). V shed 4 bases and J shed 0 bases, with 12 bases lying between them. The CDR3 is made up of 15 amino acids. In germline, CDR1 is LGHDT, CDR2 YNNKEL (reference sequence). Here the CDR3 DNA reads TGTGCCAGCAGCCCCCGGCGGGGGCTGAACACTGAAGCTTTCTTT. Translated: CASSPRRGLNTEAFF.

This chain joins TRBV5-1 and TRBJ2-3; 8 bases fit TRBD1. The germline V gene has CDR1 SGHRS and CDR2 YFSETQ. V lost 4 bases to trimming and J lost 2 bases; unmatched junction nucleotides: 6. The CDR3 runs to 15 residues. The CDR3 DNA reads TGCGCCAGCAGCGCGGGGACAGGTGACACAGATACGCAGTATTTT. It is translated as CASSAGTGDTDTQYF.

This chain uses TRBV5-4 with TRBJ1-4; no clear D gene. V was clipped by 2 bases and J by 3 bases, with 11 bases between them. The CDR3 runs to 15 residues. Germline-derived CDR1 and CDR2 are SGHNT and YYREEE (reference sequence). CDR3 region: CASSLMGSSNEKLFF. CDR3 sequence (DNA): TGTGCCAGCAGCTTAATGGGCAGCTCTAATGAAAAACTGTTTTTT.

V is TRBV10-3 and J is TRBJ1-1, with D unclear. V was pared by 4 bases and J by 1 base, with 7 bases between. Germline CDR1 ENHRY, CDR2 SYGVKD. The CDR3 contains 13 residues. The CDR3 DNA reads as TGTGCCATCAGTGTAGAAAAGAACACTGAAGCTTTCTTT. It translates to CAISVEKNTEAFF.